This T cell receptor (beta chain) was sequenced for a study of blood T cell repertoires in COVID-19 (TCRdb year 2020). About the full investigation: Samples from collaborators originated in the United States, Italy and Spain and spanned both the acute and convalescent phases of COVID-19. The prospective study material was composed of cDNA or gDNA derived from T cells, B-cell-depleted T cells, or PBMCs. The dataset comprised deeply sampled blood TCRbeta repertoires from subjects exposed to, actively infected with, or recovered from COVID-19. A freely available public database, intended as a resource for researchers studying the immune response to SARS-CoV-2, is where the repertoires were released. The samples were drawn from two sources: the first 160 participants of the ongoing ImmuneRACE study, and 950 to 1,500 subjects contributed by 6 global collaborators. Sample metadata almost always included a de-identified subject ID, COVID-19 status, age in years and sex. Where available, HLA class I and class II types were obtained from metadata supplied by the sample provider rather than from assay-based typing. What the study reported, not specific to this receptor: The quantity of clinical and demographic metadata differed by source and by participant and was supplied without curation.

V lost 0 bases and J lost 0 bases; the stretch between them is 8 bases long. The CDR3 spans 16 residues, from the cysteine through the phenylalanine. The only DNA kept is the CDR3, 48 bases in frame from the first base. Taken from the germline V gene (reference sequence), the CDR1 and CDR2 loops are LGHDT and YNNKEL. Enrolling through a virtual design, the prospective study's participants ranged in age from roughly 18 to 95 years and lived across around 25 United States geographic areas. In the prospective study, cohorts were assigned on the basis of participant-reported clinical history obtained from a screening survey and a study questionnaire. In the prospective study, whole blood, serum and a nasopharyngeal or oropharyngeal swab were collected from each participant by mobile phlebotomists. Participants in the prospective study had the option to provide additional blood draws and questionnaires over an approximately 2-month period. Prospective study blood samples were shipped either frozen or at room temperature before DNA extraction.

Turning to this clone: Its antigen specificity is not known. Base qualities were left out, and no much larger clone turns up one base away.

TCRbeta CDR3 regions were amplified from genomic DNA by means of the immunoSEQ Assay, a bias-controlled multiplex PCR. Per the original workflow: Nucleated cell counts per sample were estimated from amplification of reference gene primers within the assay. To quantify the absolute abundance of each unique TCRbeta CDR3 rearrangement, sequence reads were collapsed and filtered. For each sample, productive Simpson clonality was calculated as the square root of Simpson's diversity index over productive rearrangements. TCRdb stores this immuneACCESS table with in-frame sequences only. Part of the clones is absent; in the studies checked, under half of the shortfall reflects unresolved V genes, and no reason is known for the rest. V, J and clone size are taken as reported in that table, and D and trimming were inferred from the DNA itself. Counted in this sample were approximately 220,000 clones; 75% to 90% of them appeared once. The top ten constitute 3.5% of the sample.

The rearranged chain carries TRBV3-1 (or the pseudogene TRBV3-2) and TRBJ2-2; no confident D gene assignment can be made. The sequence came from a woman aged 18-29 years in a cohort exposed to, infected with or recovered from COVID-19 (not recorded which). Specimen: PBMCs or T cells enriched from blood (not recorded which). The nucleotide sequence reads TGTGCCAGCAGCCAAGACGACATCGCGAACACCGGGGAGCTGTTTTTT. Its protein is CASSQDDIANTGELFF.